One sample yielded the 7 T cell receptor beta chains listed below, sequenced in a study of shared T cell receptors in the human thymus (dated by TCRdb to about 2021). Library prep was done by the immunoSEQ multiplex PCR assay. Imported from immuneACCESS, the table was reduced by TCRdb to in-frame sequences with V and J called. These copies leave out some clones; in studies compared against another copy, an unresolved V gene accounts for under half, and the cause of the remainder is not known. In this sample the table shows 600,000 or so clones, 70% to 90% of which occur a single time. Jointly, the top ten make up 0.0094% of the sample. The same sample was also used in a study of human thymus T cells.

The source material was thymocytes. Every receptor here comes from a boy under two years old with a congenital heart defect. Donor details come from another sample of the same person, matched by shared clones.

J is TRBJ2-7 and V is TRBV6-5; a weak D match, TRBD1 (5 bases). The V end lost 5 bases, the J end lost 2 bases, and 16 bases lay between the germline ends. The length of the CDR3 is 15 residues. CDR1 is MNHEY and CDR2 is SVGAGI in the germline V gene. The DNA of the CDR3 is TGTGCCAGCAGTGTAAGCCCGACAGTAGCCTACGAGCAGTACTTC. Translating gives CASSVSPTVAYEQYF.

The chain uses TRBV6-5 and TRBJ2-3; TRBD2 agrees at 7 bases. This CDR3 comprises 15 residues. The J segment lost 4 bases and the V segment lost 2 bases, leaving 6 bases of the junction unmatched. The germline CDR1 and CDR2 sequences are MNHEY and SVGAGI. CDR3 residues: CASSYTTSSPDTQYF. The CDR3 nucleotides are TGTGCCAGCAGTTACACGACTAGCAGCCCAGATACGCAGTATTTT.

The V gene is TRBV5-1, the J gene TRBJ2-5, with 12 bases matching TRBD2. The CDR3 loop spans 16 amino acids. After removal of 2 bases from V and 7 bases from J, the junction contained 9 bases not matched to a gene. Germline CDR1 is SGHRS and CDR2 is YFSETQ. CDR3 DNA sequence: TGCGCCAGCAGCTTCCCTAGGACTAGCGGGATGGTGACCCAGTACTTC. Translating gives CASSFPRTSGMVTQYF.

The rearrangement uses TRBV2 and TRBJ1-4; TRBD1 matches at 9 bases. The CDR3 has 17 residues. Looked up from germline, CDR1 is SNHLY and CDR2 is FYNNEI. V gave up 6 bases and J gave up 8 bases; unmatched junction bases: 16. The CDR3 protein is CASRDRDRERFGEKLFF. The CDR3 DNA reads TGTGCCAGCAGGGACCGGGACAGGGAGAGGTTTGGGGAAAAACTGTTTTTT.

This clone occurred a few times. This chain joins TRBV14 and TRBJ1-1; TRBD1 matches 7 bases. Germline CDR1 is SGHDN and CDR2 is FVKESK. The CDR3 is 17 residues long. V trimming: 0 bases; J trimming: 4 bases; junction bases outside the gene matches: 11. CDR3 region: CASSQEDRDKGGTEAFF. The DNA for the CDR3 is TGTGCCAGCAGCCAAGAAGACAGGGACAAAGGTGGCACTGAAGCTTTCTTT.

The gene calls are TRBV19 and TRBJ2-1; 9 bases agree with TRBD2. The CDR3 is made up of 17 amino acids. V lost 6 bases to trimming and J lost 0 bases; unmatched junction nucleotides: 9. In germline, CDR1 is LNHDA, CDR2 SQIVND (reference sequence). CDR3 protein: CASSQLLAGDSYNEQFF. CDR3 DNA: TGTGCCAGTAGCCAATTACTAGCGGGTGACTCCTACAATGAGCAGTTCTTC.

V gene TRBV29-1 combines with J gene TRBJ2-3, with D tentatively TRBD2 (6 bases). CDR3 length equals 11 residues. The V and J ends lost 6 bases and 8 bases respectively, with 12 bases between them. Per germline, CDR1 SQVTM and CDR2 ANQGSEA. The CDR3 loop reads CSVGGLPTQYF. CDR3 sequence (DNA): TGCAGCGTCGGCGGACTACCTACGCAGTATTTT.